This entry is about one T cell receptor beta chain. Its antigen remains unknown. Naive CD8 cells were CD45RO-negative, positively selected for CCR7, excluding terminally differentiated effector memory CD45RA+ cells. These data are taken from a study of shared clonotypes between healthy human individuals. Turning to the study itself: Each donor's CD8 memory used one plate, CD8 naive two, each CD4 subset three. Broader study findings: It was the non-shared clonotypes that had lower generation probabilities than clonotypes shared by all four donors. The study found about 5% of naive CD4 clonotypes shared across several donors. Blood alone was sampled, and tissue repertoires likely differ.

Germline V lookup: CDR1 SGHDN, CDR2 FVKESK. Trimming removed 1 base at V and 0 bases at J, with 6 bases between. The CDR3 spans 14 residues. Method: immunoSEQ multiplex PCR; TCRdb's copy keeps in-frame clones and lacks some. The sample carries 750,000 to 1,000,000 clones, around 92% recorded once. Sequenced material: naive CD8+ T cells sorted from blood. This receptor was obtained from a young man in good health. V gene TRBV14 combines with J gene TRBJ2-5; no clear D. The CDR3 nucleotides read TGTGCCAGCAGCCAAGTTATGTACCAAGAGACCCAGTACTTC. This translates into CASSQVMYQETQYF. Variable domain in full (rest from reference TRBV14 and TRBJ2-5): EAGVTQFPSHSVIEKGQTVTLRCDPISGHDNLYWYRRVMGKEIKFLLHFVKESKQDESGMPNNRFLAERTGGTYSTLKVQPAELEDSGVYFCASSQVMYQETQYFGPGTRLLVL.